These 14 T cell receptor beta chains came from one sample sequenced in a study of T-cell reconstitution after alpha-beta-depleted transplantation in children. A library of TCRbeta sequences, prepared with unique molecular identifiers, was generated. TCRdb re-analysed the PCR reads in MiXCR, keeping a single row per CDR3 protein. The sample comprises 610,000 or so distinct CDR3 sequences, over 20% of which are singletons, and about 35% rests with the top ten. This specimen consisted of PBMCs, obtained before TCRalphabeta/CD19-depleted stem cell transplant. The receptors were sampled from a boy under two years old with Wiskott-Aldrich syndrome, due to receive a stem cell transplant.

The J gene is TRBJ2-1, the V gene TRBV2; TRBD2 might be the D (6 bases). The CDR3 runs 13 residues. V was trimmed by 2 bases and J by 8 bases, leaving 10 bases between them. Germline CDR1 SNHLY, CDR2 FYNNEI. The CDR3 sequence: CASSEPTSYEQFF. Written as DNA, the CDR3 is TGTGCCAGCAGTGAACCGACTAGTTATGAGCAGTTCTTC.

This clonotype was seen a few times. This rearrangement joins TRBV20-1 to TRBJ1-5; no firm D call. Germline V CDR1 and CDR2: DFQATT, SNEGSKA (reference sequence). V was cut by 3 bases and J by 1 base, with 7 bases left in between. The CDR3 is 13 amino acids. CDR3 coding DNA: TGCAGTGCTAGGGTACGAAGCAATCAGCCCCAGCATTTT. Encoded protein: CSARVRSNQPQHF.

V usage is TRBV7-9 and J usage is TRBJ2-6; D remains unclear. The CDR3 extends over 17 amino acids. CDR1 is SEHNR, CDR2 FQNEAQ, per germline (reference sequence). Trimming shortened V by 2 bases and J by 0 bases, and 11 bases separated the two germline ends. DNA of the CDR3: TGTGCCAGCAGCTTATATCCTTCGGGCTCTGGGGCCAACGTCCTGACTTTC. This sequence encodes CASSLYPSGSGANVLTF. The variable domain in full, completed from reference TRBV7-9 and TRBJ2-6, reads DTGVSQNPRHKITKRGQNVTFRCDPISEHNRLYWYRQTLGQGPEFLTYFQNEAQLEKSRLLSDRFSAERPKGSFSTLEIQRTEQGDSAMYLCASSLYPSGSGANVLTFGAGSRLTVL.

J is TRBJ2-1 and V is TRBV5-6, with 9 bases that match TRBD1. The CDR3 has 15 amino acids. Trimming removed 4 bases from V and 4 bases from J; junction bases left unmatched: 6. Germline-derived CDR1 and CDR2 are SGHDT and YYEEEE. For the CDR3, the DNA is TGTGCCAGCAGCGGAATCGGGACAGGGTACAATGAGCAGTTCTTC. It is translated as CASSGIGTGYNEQFF.

This clonotype was observed a few times. This chain connects TRBV18 to TRBJ2-1; 10 bases map to TRBD2. V lost 0 bases to trimming and J lost 7 bases; unmatched junction nucleotides: 0. The CDR3 consists of 14 residues. Germline CDR1 reads KGHSH; CDR2 reads LQKENI. Here the CDR3 DNA reads TGTGCCAGCTCACCACCGGGACTAGCGAATGAGCAGTTCTTC. It yields the protein CASSPPGLANEQFF.

This chain connects TRBV5-6 to TRBJ2-7; TRBD1 might be the D (6 bases). Trimming cost V 0 bases and J 5 bases, with 15 bases left between them. CDR3 length: 15 residues. Looked up from germline, CDR1 is SGHDT and CDR2 is YYEEEE. CDR3 DNA: TGTGCCAGCAGCTTGGGATCCAGGGGTAAGCACGAGCAGTACTTC. Residues: CASSLGSRGKHEQYF. The entire variable domain, with the rest obtained from reference TRBV5-6 and TRBJ2-7, is as follows: DAGVTQSPTHLIKTRGQQVTLRCSPKSGHDTVSWYQQALGQGPQFIFQYYEEEERQRGNFPDRFSGHQFPNYSSELNVNALLLGDSALYLCASSLGSRGKHEQYFGPGTRLTVT.

The rearrangement joins TRBV12-3 or TRBV12-4 to TRBJ2-1; D remains ambiguous. V was pared by 5 bases and J by 6 bases, with 8 bases between. The CDR3 contains 12 residues. The CDR3 here is CASSPGRNEQFF. The CDR3 bases are TGTGCCAGCAGTCCGGGTCGCAATGAGCAGTTCTTC.

This CDR3 reads CASSQEGGYNEQFF. The CDR3 region has the DNA TGTGCCAGCAGCCAAGAAGGGGGCTACAATGAGCAGTTCTTC. V is TRBV3-1 and J is TRBJ2-1, with D maybe TRBD1 (6 bases). From germline, CDR1 is LGHDT and CDR2 YNNKEL (reference sequence). CDR3 length: 14 amino acids. V lost 0 bases, J lost 3 bases, and 6 bases lay in between.

This clonotype showed up just a few times. This chain joins TRBV29-1 and TRBJ2-5; D not resolved. Per germline, CDR1 SQVTM and CDR2 ANQGSEA. Trimming cost V 7 bases and J 5 bases, with 8 bases left between them. The length of the CDR3 is 10 residues. The CDR3 loop is CSGKEETQYF. The CDR3 nucleotides read TGCAGCGGGAAGGAGGAGACCCAGTACTTC.

This clonotype showed up just a few times. The chain combines TRBV6-1 with TRBJ1-5; weak D call: TRBD1 (5 bases). Germline V gene sequence: CDR1 MNHNS, CDR2 SASEGT. Between the trimmed V and J ends, which lost 2 bases and 4 bases, there was a span of 15 bases. The CDR3 is 16 residues long. CDR3 protein: CASSENPGQPNQPQHF. The CDR3 DNA reads TGTGCCAGCAGTGAAAATCCTGGACAACCGAATCAGCCCCAGCATTTT.

The chain carries TRBV9 and TRBJ2-1; 12 bases fit TRBD2. V was clipped by 0 bases and J by 8 bases; unmatched bases: 9. This CDR3 has 17 amino acids. The germline V gene has CDR1 SGDLS and CDR2 YYNGEE. CDR3 bases: TGTGCCAGCAGCGTAGAGGAGACTAGCGGGAGTCGGGATGAGCAGTTCTTC. Encoded protein: CASSVEETSGSRDEQFF.

The rearrangement joins TRBV5-1 to TRBJ2-1, with 10 bases matching TRBD2. CDR3 length: 17 amino acids. V lost 0 bases, J lost 3 bases, and 6 bases stayed unmatched. CDR1 and CDR2 from the germline V gene are SGHRS and YFSETQ. The CDR3 protein is CASSLALLAGNYNEQFF. Written as DNA, the CDR3 is TGCGCCAGCAGCTTGGCGCTACTAGCGGGGAACTACAATGAGCAGTTCTTC.

The V and J genes are TRBV6-5 and TRBJ2-7; no clear D. Per the germline V gene, CDR1 is MNHEY and CDR2 is SVGAGI. V was trimmed by 2 bases and J by 7 bases, leaving 6 bases between them. This CDR3 is built from 11 residues. Here the CDR3 reads CASSYMGEQYF. In DNA form, the CDR3 reads TGTGCCAGCAGTTACATGGGGGAGCAGTACTTC.

This clonotype was seen ten or more times. The chain is built from TRBV29-1 and TRBJ2-7; 11 bases align to TRBD1. This CDR3 region has 12 residues. Germline values: CDR1 SQVTM, CDR2 ANQGSEA. The CDR3 DNA follows: TGCAGTGCGGGGACAGGGGGCTACGAGCAGTACTTC. This sequence encodes CSAGTGGYEQYF.